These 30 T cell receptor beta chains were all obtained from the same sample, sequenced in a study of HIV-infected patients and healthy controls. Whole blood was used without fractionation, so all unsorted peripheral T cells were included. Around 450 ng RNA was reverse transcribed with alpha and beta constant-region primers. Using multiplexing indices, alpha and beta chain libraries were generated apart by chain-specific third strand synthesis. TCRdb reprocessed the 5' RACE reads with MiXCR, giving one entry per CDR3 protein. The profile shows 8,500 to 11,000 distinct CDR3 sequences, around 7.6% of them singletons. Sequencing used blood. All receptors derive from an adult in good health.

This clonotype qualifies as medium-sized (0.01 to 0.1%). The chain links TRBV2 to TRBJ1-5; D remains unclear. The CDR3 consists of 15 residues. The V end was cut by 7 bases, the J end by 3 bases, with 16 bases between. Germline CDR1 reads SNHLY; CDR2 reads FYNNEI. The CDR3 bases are TGTGCCAGCACCCTGAATCCTGGGGACAATCAGCCCCAGCATTTT. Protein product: CASTLNPGDNQPQHF.

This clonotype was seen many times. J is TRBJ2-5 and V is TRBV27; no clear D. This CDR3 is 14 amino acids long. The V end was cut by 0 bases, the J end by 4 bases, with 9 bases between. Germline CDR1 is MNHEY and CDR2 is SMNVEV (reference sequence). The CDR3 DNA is TGTGCCAGCAGTTTATCAAGGGTAACAGAGACCCAGTACTTC. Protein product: CASSLSRVTETQYF.

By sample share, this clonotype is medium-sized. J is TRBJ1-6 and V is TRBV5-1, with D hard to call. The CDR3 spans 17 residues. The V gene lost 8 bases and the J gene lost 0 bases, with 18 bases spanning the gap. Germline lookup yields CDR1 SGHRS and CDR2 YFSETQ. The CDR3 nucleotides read TGCGCCAGTCGGAGGGCGACTGATAGCTCCTATAATTCACCCCTCCACTTT. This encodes CASRRATDSSYNSPLHF.

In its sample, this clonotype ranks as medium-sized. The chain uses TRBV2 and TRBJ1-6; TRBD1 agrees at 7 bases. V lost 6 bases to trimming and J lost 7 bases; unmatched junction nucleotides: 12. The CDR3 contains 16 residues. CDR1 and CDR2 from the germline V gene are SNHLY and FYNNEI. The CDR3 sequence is CASSQNNDRVNSPLHF. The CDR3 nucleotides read TGTGCCAGCAGCCAAAACAACGACAGGGTGAATTCACCCCTCCACTTT.

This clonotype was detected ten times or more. CDR3 residues: CASSAGPGTGSNQPQHF. The DNA of the CDR3 is TGTGCCAGTAGTGCGGGTCCCGGGACAGGTAGCAATCAGCCCCAGCATTTT. This chain uses TRBV19 with TRBJ1-5; 8 nucleotides agree with TRBD1. Germline V lookup: CDR1 LNHDA, CDR2 SQIVND (reference sequence). V shed 5 bases and J 0 bases; nucleotides not matched to a gene: 9. There are 17 residues in the CDR3.

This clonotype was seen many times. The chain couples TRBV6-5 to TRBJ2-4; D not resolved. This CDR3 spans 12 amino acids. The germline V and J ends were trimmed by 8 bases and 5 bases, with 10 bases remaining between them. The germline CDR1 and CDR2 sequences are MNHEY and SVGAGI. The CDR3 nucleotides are TGTGCCAGCGGAACTACAGAAAACATTCAGTACTTC. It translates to CASGTTENIQYF.

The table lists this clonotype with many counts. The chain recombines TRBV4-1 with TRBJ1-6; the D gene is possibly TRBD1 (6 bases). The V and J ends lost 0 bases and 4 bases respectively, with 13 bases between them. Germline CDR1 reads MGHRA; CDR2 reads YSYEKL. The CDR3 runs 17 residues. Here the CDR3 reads CASSQDIRGIYNSPLHF. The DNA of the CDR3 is TGCGCCAGCAGCCAAGATATCAGGGGTATTTATAATTCACCCCTCCACTTT.

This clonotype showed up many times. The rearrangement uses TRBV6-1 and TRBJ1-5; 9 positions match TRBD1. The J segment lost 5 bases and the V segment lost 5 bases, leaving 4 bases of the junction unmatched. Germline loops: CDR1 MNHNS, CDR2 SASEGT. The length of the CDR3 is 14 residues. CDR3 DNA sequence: TGTGCCAGCAGTCGGGACAGGGAGGATCAGCCCCAGCATTTT. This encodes CASSRDREDQPQHF.

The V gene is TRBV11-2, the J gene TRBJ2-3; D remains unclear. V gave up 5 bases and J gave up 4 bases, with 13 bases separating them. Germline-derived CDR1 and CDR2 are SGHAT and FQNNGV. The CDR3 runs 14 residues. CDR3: CASSANIQADTQYF. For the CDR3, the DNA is TGTGCCAGCAGCGCCAACATCCAAGCAGATACGCAGTATTTT.

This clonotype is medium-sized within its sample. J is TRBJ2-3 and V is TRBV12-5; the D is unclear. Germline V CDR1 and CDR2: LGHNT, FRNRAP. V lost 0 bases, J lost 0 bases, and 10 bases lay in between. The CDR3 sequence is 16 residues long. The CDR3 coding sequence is TGTGCTAGTGGTTTGGTTCCCGGAACTAGCACAGATACGCAGTATTTT. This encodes CASGLVPGTSTDTQYF. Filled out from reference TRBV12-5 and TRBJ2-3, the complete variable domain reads DARVTQTPRHKVTEMGQEVTMRCQPILGHNTVFWYRQTMMQGLELLAYFRNRAPLDDSGMPKDRFSAEMPDATLATLKIQPSEPRDSAVYFCASGLVPGTSTDTQYFGPGTRLTVL.

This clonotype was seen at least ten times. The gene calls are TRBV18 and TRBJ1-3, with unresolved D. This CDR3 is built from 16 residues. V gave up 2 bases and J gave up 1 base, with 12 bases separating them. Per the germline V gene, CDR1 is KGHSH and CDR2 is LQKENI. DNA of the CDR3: TGTGCCAGCTCACCAGTCTCCCGGCCATCTGGAAACACCATATATTTT. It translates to CASSPVSRPSGNTIYF.

The CDR3 DNA reads TGCGCCAGCAGCTTGGAAGGGGGGGCGAAGAACACTGAAGCTTTCTTT. It is translated as CASSLEGGAKNTEAFF. This chain links TRBV5-1 with TRBJ1-1; possibly TRBD1 for D (6 bases). The CDR3 sequence is 16 residues long. Trimming left V 0 bases short and J 1 base short, with 13 bases between. Per the germline V gene, CDR1 is SGHRS and CDR2 is YFSETQ.

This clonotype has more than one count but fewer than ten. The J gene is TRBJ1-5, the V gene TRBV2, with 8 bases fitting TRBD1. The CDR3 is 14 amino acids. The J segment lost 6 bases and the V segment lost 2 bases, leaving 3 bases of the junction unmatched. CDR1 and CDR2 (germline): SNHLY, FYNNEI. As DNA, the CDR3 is TGTGCCAGCAGTGAAACAGGGGGAGGTCAGCCCCAGCATTTT. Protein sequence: CASSETGGGQPQHF. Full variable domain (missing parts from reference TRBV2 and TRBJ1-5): EPEVTQTPSHQVTQMGQEVILRCVPISNHLYFYWYRQILGQKVEFLVSFYNNEISEKSEIFDDQFSVERPDGSNFTLKIRSTKLEDSAMYFCASSETGGGQPQHFGDGTRLSIL.

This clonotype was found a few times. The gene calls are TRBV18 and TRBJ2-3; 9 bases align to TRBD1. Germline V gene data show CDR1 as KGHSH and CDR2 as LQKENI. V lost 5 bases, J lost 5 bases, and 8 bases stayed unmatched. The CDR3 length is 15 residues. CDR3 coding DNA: TGTGCCAGCTCATCCGGACAGGGGAGTGGAGATACGCAGTATTTT. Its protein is CASSSGQGSGDTQYF.

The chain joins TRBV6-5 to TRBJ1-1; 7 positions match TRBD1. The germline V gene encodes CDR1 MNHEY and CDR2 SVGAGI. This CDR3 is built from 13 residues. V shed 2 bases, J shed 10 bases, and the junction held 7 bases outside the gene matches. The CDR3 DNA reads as TGTGCCAGCAGTTACCTACAGGGGAGTAGAGCTTTCTTT. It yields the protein CASSYLQGSRAFF.

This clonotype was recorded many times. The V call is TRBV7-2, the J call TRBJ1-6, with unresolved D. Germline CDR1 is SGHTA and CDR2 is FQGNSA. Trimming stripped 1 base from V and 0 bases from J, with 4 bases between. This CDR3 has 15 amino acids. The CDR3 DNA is TGTGCCAGCAGCTTAGGGGCCTCCTATAATTCACCCCTCCACTTT. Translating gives CASSLGASYNSPLHF.

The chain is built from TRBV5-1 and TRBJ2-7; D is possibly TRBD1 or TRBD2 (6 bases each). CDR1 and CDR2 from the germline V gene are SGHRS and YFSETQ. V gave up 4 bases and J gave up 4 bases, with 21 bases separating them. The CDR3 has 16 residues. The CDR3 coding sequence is TGCGCCAGCAGCAGAGGACTACAGGGCCCGGGTTACGAGCAGTACTTC. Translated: CASSRGLQGPGYEQYF.

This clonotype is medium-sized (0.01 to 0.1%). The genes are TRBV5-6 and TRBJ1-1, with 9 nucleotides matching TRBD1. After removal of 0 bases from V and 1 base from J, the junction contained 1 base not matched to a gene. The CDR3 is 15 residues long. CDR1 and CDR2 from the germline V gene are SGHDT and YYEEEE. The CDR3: CASSLGDRANTEAFF. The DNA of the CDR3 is TGTGCCAGCAGCTTGGGGGACAGGGCGAACACTGAAGCTTTCTTT.

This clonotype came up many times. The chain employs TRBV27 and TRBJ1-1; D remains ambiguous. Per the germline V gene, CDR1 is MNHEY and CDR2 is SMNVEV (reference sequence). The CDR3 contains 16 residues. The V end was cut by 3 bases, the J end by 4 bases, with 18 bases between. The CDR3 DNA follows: TGTGCCAGCAGTTTCAGGAGCCCCGGAGGGTTCACTGAAGCTTTCTTT. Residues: CASSFRSPGGFTEAFF.

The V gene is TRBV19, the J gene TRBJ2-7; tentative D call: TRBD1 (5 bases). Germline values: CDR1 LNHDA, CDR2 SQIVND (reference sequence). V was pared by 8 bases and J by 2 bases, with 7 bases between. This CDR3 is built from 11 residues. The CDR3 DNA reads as TGTGCCAGTGGACACCCCTACGAGCAGTACTTC. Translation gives CASGHPYEQYF.

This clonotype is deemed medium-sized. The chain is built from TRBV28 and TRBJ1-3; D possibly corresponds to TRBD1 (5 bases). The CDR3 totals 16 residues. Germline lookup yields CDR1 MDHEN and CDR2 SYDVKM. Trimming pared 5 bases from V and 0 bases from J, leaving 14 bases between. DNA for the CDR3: TGTGCCAGCAGTCCGTGGGGCATGGCCTCTGGAAACACCATATATTTT. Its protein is CASSPWGMASGNTIYF.

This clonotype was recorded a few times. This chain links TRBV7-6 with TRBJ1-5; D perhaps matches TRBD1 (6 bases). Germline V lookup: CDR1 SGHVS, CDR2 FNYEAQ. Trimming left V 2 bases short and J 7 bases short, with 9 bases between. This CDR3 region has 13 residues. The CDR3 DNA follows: TGTGCCAGCAGCTTAAGTACAGGGCAGCCCCAGCATTTT. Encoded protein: CASSLSTGQPQHF.

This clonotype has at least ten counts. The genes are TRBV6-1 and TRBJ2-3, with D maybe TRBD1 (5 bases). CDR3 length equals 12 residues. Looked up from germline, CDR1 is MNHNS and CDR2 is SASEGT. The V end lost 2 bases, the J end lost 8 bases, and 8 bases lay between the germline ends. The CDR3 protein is CASSELGVTQYF. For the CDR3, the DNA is TGTGCCAGCAGTGAATTAGGGGTTACGCAGTATTTT.

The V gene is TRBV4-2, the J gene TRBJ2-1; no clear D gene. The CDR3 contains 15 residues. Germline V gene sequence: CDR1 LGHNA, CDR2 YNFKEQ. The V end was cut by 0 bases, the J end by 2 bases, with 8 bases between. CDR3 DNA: TGTGCCAGCAGCCAAGATATCGTTACCTACAATGAGCAGTTCTTC. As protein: CASSQDIVTYNEQFF.

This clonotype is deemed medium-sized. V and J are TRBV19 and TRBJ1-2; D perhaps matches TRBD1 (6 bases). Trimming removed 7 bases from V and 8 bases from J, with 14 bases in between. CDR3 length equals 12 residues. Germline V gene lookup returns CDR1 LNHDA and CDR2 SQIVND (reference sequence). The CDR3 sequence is CASTQGRRGYTF. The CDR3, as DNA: TGTGCCAGTACTCAGGGGCGCCGCGGCTACACCTTC.

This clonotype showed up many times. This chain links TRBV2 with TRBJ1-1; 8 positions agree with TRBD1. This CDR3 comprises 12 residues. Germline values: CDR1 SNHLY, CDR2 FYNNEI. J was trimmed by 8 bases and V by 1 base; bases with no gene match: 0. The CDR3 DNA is TGTGCCAGCAGTGAAGACAGGGGGGAAGCTTTCTTT. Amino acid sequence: CASSEDRGEAFF.

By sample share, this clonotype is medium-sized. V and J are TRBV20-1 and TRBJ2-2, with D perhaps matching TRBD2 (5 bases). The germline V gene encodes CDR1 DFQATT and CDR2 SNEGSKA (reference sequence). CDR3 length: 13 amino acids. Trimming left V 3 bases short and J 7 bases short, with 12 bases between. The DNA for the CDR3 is TGCAGTGCTAGCAATACTAGGGACGGGGAGCTGTTTTTT. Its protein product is CSASNTRDGELFF.

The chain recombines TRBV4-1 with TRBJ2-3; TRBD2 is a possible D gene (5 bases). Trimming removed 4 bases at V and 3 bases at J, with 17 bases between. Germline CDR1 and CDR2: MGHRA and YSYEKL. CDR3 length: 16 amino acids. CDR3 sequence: CASSRTTTLGTDTQYF. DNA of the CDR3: TGCGCCAGCAGCCGGACGACTACCCTGGGGACAGATACGCAGTATTTT.

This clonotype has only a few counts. CDR3 sequence: CASSGTGKPQETQYF. CDR3 DNA: TGCGCCAGCAGCGGGACAGGTAAACCTCAAGAGACCCAGTACTTC. The chain uses TRBV5-1 and TRBJ2-5, with TRBD1 matching 8 bases. The CDR3 covers 15 residues. CDR1 and CDR2 from the germline V gene are SGHRS and YFSETQ. The J segment lost 2 bases and the V segment lost 4 bases, leaving 7 bases of the junction unmatched.

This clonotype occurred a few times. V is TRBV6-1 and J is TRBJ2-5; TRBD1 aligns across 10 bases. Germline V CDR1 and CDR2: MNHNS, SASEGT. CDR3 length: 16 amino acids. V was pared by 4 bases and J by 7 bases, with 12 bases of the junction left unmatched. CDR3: CASSGLLDRGGRTQYF. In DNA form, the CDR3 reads TGTGCCAGCAGTGGACTCCTGGACAGGGGGGGACGGACCCAGTACTTC.